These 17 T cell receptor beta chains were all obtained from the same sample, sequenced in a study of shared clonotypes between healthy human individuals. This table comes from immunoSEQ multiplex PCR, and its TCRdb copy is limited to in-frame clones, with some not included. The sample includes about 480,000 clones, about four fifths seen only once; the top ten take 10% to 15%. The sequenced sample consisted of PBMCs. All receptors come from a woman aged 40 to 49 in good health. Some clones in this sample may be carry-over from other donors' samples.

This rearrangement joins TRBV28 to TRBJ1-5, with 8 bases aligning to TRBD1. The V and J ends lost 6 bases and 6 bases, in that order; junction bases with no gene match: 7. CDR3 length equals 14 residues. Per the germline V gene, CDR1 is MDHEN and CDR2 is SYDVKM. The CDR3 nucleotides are TGTGCCAGCAGCCTTGGACAGGGTGGTCAGCCCCAGCATTTT. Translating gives CASSLGQGGQPQHF.

Here the CDR3 DNA reads TGTGCCAGCAGCTTACACCAGGACACTGAAGCTTTCTTT. Translated, it gives CASSLHQDTEAFF. The V call is TRBV11-3, the J call TRBJ1-1; the D is unclear. The V gene lost 2 bases and the J gene lost 3 bases, with 7 bases spanning the gap. The CDR3 totals 13 residues. Germline V gives CDR1 SGHNT, CDR2 YENEEA.

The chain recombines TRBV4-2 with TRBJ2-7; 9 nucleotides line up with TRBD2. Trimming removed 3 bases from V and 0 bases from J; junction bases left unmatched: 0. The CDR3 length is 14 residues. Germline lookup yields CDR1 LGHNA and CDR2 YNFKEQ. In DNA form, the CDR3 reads TGTGCCAGCAGCCATAGCGGGAGCTCCTACGAGCAGTACTTC. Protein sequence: CASSHSGSSYEQYF.

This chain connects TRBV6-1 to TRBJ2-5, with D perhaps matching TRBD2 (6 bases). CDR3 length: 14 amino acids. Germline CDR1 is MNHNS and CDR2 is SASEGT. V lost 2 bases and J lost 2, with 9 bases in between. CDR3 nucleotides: TGTGCCAGCAGTGAAAGCGGGCGGCAAGAGACCCAGTACTTC. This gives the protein CASSESGRQETQYF.

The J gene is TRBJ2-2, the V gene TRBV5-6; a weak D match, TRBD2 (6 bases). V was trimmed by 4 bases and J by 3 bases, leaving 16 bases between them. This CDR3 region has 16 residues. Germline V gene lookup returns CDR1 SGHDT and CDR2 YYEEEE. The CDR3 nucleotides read TGTGCCAGCAGCCCCCGGGGGAGCGGCTACACCGGGGAGCTGTTTTTT. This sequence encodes CASSPRGSGYTGELFF.

The chain's CDR3 is CATSIAGTSGMETQYF. Written as DNA, the CDR3 is TGTGCCACCAGTATCGCCGGGACTAGCGGGATGGAGACCCAGTACTTC. The chain is built from TRBV15 and TRBJ2-5; TRBD2 matches 13 bases. Germline CDR1 reads LNHNV; CDR2 reads YYDKDF (reference sequence). The J segment lost 5 bases and the V segment lost 6 bases, leaving 9 bases of the junction unmatched. The CDR3 has 16 amino acids.

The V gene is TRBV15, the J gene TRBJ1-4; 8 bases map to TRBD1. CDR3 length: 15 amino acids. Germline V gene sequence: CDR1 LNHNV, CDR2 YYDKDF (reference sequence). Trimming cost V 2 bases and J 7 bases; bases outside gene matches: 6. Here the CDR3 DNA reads TGTGCCACCAGCAGATTACAGGGGGATGTTGAAAAACTGTTTTTT. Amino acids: CATSRLQGDVEKLFF.

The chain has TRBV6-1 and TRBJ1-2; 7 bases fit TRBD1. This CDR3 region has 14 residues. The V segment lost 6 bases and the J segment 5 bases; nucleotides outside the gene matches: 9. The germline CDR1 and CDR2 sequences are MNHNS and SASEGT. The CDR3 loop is CASSQNRGWYGYTF. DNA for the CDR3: TGTGCCAGCAGCCAAAACAGGGGATGGTATGGCTACACCTTC.

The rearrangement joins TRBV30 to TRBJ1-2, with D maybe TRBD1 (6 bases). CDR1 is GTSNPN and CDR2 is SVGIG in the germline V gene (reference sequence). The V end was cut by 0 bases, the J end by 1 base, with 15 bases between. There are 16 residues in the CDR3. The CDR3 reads CAWSVGGRGGNYGYTF. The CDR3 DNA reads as TGTGCCTGGAGTGTGGGGGGCAGGGGAGGTAACTATGGCTACACCTTC.

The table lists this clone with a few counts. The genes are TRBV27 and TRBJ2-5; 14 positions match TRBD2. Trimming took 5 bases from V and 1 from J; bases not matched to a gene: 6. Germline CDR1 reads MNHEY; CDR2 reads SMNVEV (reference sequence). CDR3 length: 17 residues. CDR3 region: CASSTRTSGRFQETQYF. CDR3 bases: TGTGCCAGCAGTACCCGGACTAGCGGGAGGTTCCAAGAGACCCAGTACTTC.

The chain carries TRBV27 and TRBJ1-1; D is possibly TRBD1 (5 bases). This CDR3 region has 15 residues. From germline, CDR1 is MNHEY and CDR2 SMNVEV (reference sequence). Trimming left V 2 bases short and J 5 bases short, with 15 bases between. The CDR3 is CASSLNGGGGTEAFF. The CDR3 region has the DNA TGTGCCAGCAGTTTAAACGGGGGGGGTGGGACTGAAGCTTTCTTT.

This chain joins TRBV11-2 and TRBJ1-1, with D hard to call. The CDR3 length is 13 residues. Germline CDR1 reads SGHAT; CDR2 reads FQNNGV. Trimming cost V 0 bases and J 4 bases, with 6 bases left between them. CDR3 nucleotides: TGTGCCAGCAGCTTAGAATTGCTCACTGAAGCTTTCTTT. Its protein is CASSLELLTEAFF.

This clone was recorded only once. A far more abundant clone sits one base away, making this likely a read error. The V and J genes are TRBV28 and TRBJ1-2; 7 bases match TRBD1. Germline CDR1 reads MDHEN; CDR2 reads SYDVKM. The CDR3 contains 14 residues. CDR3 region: CAGRTTGVRYGYTF. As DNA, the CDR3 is TGTGCCGGCAGAACTACAGGGGTCCGGTATGGCTACACCTTC.

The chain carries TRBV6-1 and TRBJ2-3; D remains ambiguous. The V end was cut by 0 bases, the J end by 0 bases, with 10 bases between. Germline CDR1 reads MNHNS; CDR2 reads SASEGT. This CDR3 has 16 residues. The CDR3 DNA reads TGTGCCAGCAGTGAAGCGCTGGCTACTAGCACAGATACGCAGTATTTT. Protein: CASSEALATSTDTQYF.

The CDR3 loop is CASSRTGFNTGELFF. CDR3 sequence (DNA): TGTGCCAGCAGTCGGACTGGTTTTAACACCGGGGAGCTGTTTTTT. J is TRBJ2-2 and V is TRBV7-2; a weak D match, TRBD2 (5 bases). In germline, CDR1 is SGHTA, CDR2 FQGNSA. The CDR3 loop spans 15 amino acids. The V and J ends lost 6 bases and 2 bases respectively, with 13 bases between them.

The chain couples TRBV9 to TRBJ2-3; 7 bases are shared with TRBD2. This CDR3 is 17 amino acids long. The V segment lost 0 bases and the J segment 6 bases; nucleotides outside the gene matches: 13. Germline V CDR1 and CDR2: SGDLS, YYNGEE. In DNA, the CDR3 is TGTGCCAGCAGCGTAGCAAGCGGGGCTTCGTCTGGGGATACGCAGTATTTT. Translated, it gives CASSVASGASSGDTQYF.

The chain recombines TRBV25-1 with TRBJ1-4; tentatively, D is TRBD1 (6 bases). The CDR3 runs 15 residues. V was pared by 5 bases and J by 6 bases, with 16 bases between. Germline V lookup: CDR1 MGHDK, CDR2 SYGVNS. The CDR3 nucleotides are TGTGCCAGCAGTCCCACAACAGGGTGGGATGAAAAACTGTTTTTT. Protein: CASSPTTGWDEKLFF.